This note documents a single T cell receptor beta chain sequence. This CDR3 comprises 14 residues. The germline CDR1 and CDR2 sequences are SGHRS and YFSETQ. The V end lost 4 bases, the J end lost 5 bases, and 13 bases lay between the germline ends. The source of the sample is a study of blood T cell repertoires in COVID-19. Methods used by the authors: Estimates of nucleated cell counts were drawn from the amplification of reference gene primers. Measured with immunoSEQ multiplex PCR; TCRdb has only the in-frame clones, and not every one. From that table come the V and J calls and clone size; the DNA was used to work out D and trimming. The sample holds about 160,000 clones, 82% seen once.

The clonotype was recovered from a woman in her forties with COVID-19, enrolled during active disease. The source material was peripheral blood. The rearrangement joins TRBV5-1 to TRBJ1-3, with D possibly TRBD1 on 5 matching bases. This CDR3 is CASSETENRNTIYF. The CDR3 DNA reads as TGCGCCAGCAGCGAGACAGAAAACCGAAACACCATATATTTT.